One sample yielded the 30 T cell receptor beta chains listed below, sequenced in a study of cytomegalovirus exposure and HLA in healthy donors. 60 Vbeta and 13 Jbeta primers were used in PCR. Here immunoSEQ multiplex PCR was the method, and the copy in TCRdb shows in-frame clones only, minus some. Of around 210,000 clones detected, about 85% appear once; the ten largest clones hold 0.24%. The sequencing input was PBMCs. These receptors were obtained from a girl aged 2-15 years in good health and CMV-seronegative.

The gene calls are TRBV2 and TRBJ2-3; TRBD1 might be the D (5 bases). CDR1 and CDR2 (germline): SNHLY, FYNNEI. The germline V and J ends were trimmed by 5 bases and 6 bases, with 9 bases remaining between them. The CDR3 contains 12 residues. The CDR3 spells CASSFRADTQYF. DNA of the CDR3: TGTGCCAGCAGTTTCAGGGCTGATACGCAGTATTTT.

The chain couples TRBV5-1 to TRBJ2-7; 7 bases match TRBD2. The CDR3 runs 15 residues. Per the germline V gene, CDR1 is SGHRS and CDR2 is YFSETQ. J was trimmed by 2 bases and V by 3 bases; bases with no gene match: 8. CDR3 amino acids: CASSSDLAVTYEQYF. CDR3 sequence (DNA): TGCGCCAGCAGCTCCGACCTAGCGGTAACCTACGAGCAGTACTTC.

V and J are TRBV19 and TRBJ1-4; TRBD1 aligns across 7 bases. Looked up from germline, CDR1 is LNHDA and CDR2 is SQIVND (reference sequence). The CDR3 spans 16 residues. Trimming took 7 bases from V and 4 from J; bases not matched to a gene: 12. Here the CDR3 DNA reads TGTGCCAGTACCGTCGGGGACAGACTGTTTAATGAAAAACTGTTTTTT. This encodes CASTVGDRLFNEKLFF.

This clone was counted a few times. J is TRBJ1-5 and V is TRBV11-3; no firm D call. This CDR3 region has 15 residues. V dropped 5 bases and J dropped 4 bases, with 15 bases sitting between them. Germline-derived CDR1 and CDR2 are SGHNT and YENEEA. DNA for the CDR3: TGTGCCAGCAGCCCCCCCGGGTTACGGAATCAGCCCCAGCATTTT. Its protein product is CASSPPGLRNQPQHF.

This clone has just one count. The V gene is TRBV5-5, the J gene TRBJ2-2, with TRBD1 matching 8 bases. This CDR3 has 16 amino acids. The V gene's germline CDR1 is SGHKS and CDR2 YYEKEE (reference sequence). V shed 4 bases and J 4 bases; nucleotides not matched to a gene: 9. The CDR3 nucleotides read TGTGCCAGCAGCCCCCGGACAGGGCTTAGCACCGGGGAGCTGTTTTTT. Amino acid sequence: CASSPRTGLSTGELFF.

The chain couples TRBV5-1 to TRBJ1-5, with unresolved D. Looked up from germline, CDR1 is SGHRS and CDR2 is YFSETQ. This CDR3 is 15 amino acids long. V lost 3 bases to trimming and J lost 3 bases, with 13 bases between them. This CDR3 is CASSSSPGFNQPQHF. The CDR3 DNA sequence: TGCGCCAGCAGCTCCTCACCGGGGTTCAATCAGCCCCAGCATTTT.

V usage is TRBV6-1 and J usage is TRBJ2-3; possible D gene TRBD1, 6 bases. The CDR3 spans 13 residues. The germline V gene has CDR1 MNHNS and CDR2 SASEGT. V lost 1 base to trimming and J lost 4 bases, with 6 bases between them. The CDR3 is CASSEGTADTQYF. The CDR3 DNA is TGTGCCAGCAGTGAAGGGACAGCAGATACGCAGTATTTT.

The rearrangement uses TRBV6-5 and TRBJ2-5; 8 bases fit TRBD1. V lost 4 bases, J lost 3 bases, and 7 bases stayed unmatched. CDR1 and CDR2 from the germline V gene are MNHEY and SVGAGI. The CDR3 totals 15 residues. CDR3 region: CASSSRTGYKETQYF. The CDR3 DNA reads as TGTGCCAGCAGTTCCAGGACAGGGTATAAAGAGACCCAGTACTTC.

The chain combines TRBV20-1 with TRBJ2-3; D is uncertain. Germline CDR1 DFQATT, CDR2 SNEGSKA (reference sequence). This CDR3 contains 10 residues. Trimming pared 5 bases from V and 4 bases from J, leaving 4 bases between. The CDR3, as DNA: TGCAGTGCTGCGTCAGATACGCAGTATTTT. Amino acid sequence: CSAASDTQYF.

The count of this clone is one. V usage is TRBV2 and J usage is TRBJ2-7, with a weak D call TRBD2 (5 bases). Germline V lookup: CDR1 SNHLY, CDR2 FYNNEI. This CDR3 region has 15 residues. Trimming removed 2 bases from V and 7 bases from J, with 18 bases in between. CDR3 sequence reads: CASSENGVPSEEQYF. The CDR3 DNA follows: TGTGCCAGCAGTGAAAACGGGGTCCCTAGTGAAGAGCAGTACTTC.

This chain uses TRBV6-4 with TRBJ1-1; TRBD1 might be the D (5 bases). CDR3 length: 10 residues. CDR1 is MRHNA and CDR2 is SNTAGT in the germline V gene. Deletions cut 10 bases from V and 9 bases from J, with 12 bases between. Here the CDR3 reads CATPGEKAFF. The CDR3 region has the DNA TGTGCCACCCCGGGGGAGAAAGCTTTCTTT.

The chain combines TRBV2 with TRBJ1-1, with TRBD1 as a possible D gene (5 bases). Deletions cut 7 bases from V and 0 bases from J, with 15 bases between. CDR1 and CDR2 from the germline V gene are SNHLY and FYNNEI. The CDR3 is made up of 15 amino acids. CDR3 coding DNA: TGTGCCAGCACCCGCTTCGACAGCATGAACACTGAAGCTTTCTTT. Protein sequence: CASTRFDSMNTEAFF.

CDR3 in DNA: TGTGCCAGCAGTGACCGGGGAGGGAAAAACATTCAGTACTTC. Its protein product is CASSDRGGKNIQYF. The chain employs TRBV2 and TRBJ2-4, with TRBD2 matching over 7 bases. CDR1 is SNHLY and CDR2 is FYNNEI in the germline V gene. The CDR3 has 14 residues. The V segment lost 3 bases and the J segment 4 bases; nucleotides outside the gene matches: 3.

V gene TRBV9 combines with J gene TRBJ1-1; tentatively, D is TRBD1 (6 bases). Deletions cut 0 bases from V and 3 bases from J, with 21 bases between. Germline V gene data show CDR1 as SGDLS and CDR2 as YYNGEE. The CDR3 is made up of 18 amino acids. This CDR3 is CASSVDQQGSGSDTEAFF. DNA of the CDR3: TGTGCCAGCAGCGTAGATCAACAGGGAAGTGGATCGGACACTGAAGCTTTCTTT.

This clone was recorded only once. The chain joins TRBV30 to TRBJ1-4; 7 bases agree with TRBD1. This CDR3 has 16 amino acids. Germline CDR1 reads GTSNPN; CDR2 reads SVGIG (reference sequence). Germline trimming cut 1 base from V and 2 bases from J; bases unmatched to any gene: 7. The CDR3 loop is CAWSGWDSVTNEKLFF. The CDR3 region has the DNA TGTGCCTGGAGTGGGTGGGACAGCGTTACTAATGAAAAACTGTTTTTT.

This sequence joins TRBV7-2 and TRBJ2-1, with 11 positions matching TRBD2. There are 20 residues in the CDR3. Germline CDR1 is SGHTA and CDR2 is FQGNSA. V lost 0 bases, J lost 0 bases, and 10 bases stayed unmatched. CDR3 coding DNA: TGTGCCAGCAGCTTAGCGTTGGGACTAGCGGAATGGAGCTCCTACAATGAGCAGTTCTTC. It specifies CASSLALGLAEWSSYNEQFF.

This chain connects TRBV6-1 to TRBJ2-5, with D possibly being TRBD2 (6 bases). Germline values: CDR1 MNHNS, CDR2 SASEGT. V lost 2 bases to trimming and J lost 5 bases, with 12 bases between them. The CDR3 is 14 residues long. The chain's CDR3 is CASSEPRGWETQYF. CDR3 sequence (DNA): TGTGCCAGCAGTGAACCCCGGGGGTGGGAGACCCAGTACTTC.

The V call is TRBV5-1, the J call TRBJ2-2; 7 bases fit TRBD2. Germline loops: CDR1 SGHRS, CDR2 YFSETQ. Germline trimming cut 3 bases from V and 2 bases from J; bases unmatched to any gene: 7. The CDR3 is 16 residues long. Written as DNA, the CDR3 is TGCGCCAGCAGCTATTCCAGCGGGGCCAACACCGGGGAGCTGTTTTTT. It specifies CASSYSSGANTGELFF.

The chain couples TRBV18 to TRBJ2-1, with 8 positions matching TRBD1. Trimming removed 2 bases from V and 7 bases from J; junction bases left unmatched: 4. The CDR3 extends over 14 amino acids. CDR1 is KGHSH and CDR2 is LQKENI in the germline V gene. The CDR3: CASSPGQGVNEQFF. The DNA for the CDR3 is TGTGCCAGCTCACCAGGACAGGGTGTTAATGAGCAGTTCTTC.

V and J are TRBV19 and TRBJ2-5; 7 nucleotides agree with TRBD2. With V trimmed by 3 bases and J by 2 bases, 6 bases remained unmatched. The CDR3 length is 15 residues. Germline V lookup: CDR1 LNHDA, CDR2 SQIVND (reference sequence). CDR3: CASSMSGRGQETQYF. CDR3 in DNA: TGTGCCAGTAGTATGTCAGGGAGGGGACAAGAGACCCAGTACTTC.

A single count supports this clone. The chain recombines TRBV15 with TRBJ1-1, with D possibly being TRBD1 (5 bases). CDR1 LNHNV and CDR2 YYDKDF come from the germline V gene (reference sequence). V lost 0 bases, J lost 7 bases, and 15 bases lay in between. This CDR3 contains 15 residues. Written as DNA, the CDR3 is TGTGCCACCAGCAGAGATTATGGAGGGACTCGTGAAGCTTTCTTT. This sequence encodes CATSRDYGGTREAFF.

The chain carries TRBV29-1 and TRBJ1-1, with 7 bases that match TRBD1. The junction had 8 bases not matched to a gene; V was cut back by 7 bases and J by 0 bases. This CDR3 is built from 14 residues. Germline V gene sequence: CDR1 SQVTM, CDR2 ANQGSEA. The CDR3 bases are TGCAGCGCCCGACAGGGAACTATGAACACTGAAGCTTTCTTT. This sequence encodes CSARQGTMNTEAFF.

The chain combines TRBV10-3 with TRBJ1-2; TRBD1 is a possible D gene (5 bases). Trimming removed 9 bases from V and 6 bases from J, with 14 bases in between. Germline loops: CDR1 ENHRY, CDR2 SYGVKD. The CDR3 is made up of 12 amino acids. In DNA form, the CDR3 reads TGTGCCATAGATACGGGGGGGAATGGCTACACCTTC. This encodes CAIDTGGNGYTF.

The CDR3, as DNA: TGTGCCAGTAGTGGGACAGGGGTATACACCGGGGAGCTGTTTTTT. Protein product: CASSGTGVYTGELFF. V is TRBV19 and J is TRBJ2-2; 10 bases are shared with TRBD1. Trimming took 5 bases from V and 3 from J; bases not matched to a gene: 3. CDR1 is LNHDA and CDR2 is SQIVND in the germline V gene (reference sequence). This CDR3 has 15 residues.

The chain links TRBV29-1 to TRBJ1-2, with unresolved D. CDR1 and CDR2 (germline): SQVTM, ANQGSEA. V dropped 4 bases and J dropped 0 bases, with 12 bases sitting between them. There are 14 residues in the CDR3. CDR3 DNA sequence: TGCAGCGTTGGGGGTGGAGGGACTAACTATGGCTACACCTTC. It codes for CSVGGGGTNYGYTF.

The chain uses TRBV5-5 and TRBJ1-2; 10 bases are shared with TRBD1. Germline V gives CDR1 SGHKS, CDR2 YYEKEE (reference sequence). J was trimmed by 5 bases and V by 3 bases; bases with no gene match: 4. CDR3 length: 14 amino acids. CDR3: CASSSGQGVYGYTF. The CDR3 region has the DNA TGTGCCAGCAGCTCCGGACAGGGGGTGTATGGCTACACCTTC.

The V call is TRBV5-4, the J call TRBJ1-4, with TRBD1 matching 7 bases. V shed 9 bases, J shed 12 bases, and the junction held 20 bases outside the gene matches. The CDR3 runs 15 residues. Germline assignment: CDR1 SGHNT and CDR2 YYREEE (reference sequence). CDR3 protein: CANGSWTGDNGELFF. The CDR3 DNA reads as TGTGCCAACGGGTCATGGACAGGCGATAATGGGGAACTGTTTTTT.

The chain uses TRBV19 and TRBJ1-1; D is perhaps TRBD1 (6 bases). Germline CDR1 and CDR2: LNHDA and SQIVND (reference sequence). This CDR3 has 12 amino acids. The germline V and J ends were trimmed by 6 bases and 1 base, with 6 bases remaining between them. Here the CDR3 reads CASRTGNTEAFF. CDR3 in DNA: TGTGCCAGTAGGACAGGGAACACTGAAGCTTTCTTT.

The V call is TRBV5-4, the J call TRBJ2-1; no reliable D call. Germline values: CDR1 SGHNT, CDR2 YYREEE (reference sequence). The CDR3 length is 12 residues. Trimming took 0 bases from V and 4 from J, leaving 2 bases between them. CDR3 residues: CASSLAYNEQFF. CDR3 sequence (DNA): TGTGCCAGCAGCTTGGCTTACAATGAGCAGTTCTTC. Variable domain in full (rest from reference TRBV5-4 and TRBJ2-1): ETGVTQSPTHLIKTRGQQVTLRCSSQSGHNTVSWYQQALGQGPQFIFQYYREEENGRGNFPPRFSGLQFPNYSSELNVNALELDDSALYLCASSLAYNEQFFGPGTRLTVL.

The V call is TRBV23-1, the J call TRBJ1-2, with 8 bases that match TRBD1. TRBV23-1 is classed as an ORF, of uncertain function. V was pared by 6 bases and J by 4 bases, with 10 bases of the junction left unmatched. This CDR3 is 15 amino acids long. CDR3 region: CASRHIGGQAYGYTF. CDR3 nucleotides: TGCGCCAGCAGGCATATCGGGGGACAGGCCTATGGCTACACCTTC.